This entry lists 22 T cell receptor beta chains sequenced from one sample in a study of beta chain features in type 1 diabetes. Since all of the isolated RNA was reverse transcribed, expressed TCRB transcripts were what got sequenced. The table came from immunoSEQ multiplex PCR; TCRdb's copy has only in-frame clones and leaves some out. The sample gives about 360,000 clones, roughly 12% of which show up once; 0.017% is in the top ten. Sequences were obtained from naive CD4+ T cells from blood. Receptors were obtained from a man between 18 and 29 years old in good health.

The rearrangement joins TRBV5-4 to TRBJ2-1, with TRBD1 as a possible D gene (5 bases). V lost 5 bases and J 7 bases, leaving 13 bases between the germline ends. Germline lookup yields CDR1 SGHNT and CDR2 YYREEE (reference sequence). CDR3 length: 13 residues. CDR3 region: CASRYTGGNEQFF. The CDR3 nucleotides are TGTGCCAGCAGGTATACAGGTGGAAATGAGCAGTTCTTC.

There are a few counts of this clone. This chain joins TRBV6-1 and TRBJ2-6; D perhaps matches TRBD1 (6 bases). The CDR3 has 13 residues. V was clipped by 7 bases and J by 4 bases, with 8 bases between them. The germline gives CDR1 MNHNS, CDR2 SASEGT. The CDR3 nucleotides are TGTGCCAGCATGAGGGGGGGGGCCAACGTCCTGACTTTC. Protein product: CASMRGGANVLTF.

This clone was detected only a few times. The gene calls are TRBV19 and TRBJ2-7; D is possibly TRBD1 (6 bases). V lost 5 bases to trimming and J lost 0 bases, with 11 bases between them. The CDR3 contains 14 residues. Germline V CDR1 and CDR2: LNHDA, SQIVND (reference sequence). The CDR3 loop reads CASSRTGLSYEQYF. The DNA of the CDR3 is TGTGCCAGTAGTCGAACAGGGCTCTCCTACGAGCAGTACTTC.

The rearrangement uses TRBV30 and TRBJ1-4; 7 positions agree with TRBD1. V shed 3 bases and J 5 bases; nucleotides not matched to a gene: 6. The germline CDR1 and CDR2 sequences are GTSNPN and SVGIG (reference sequence). CDR3 length: 14 residues. CDR3 residues: CAWRVTGRNEKLFF. The CDR3, as DNA: TGTGCCTGGAGGGTGACAGGGAGAAATGAAAAACTGTTTTTT.

This clone has a handful of counts. The chain employs TRBV19 and TRBJ2-7; 8 bases align to TRBD1. The CDR3 consists of 13 residues. In germline, CDR1 is LNHDA, CDR2 SQIVND (reference sequence). V lost 7 bases, J lost 6 bases, and 8 bases stayed unmatched. The CDR3 sequence is CASNRDRSSEQYF. Written as DNA, the CDR3 is TGTGCCAGTAACCGGGACAGGTCTTCCGAGCAGTACTTC.

This clone was counted a few times. The rearrangement joins TRBV7-2 to TRBJ2-7; 7 bases align to TRBD2. This CDR3 is 13 amino acids long. Germline trimming cut 8 bases from V and 6 bases from J; bases unmatched to any gene: 10. Germline V gives CDR1 SGHTA, CDR2 FQGNSA. Here the CDR3 reads CASLPGWGGEQYF. DNA of the CDR3: TGTGCCAGCCTACCCGGGTGGGGGGGCGAGCAGTACTTC.

This clone has just a few counts. This chain connects TRBV5-5 to TRBJ1-1, with D possibly being TRBD1 (6 bases). V gave up 4 bases and J gave up 7 bases, with 20 bases separating them. The CDR3 is 15 residues long. The germline gives CDR1 SGHKS, CDR2 YYEKEE (reference sequence). The chain's CDR3 is CASSDATGPWSEAFF. DNA of the CDR3: TGTGCCAGCAGCGACGCTACAGGGCCATGGAGTGAAGCTTTCTTT.

This clone was counted a few times. This sample also contains other DNA sequences that code for the same CDR3. The chain has TRBV5-1 and TRBJ1-2; maybe TRBD1 (6 bases). Germline V CDR1 and CDR2: SGHRS, YFSETQ. V dropped 0 bases and J dropped 0 bases, with 6 bases sitting between them. The CDR3 has 14 amino acids. The CDR3, as DNA: TGCGCCAGCAGCTTGGGACAGGCTAACTATGGCTACACCTTC. It translates to CASSLGQANYGYTF.

This chain links TRBV6-5 with TRBJ1-2; maybe TRBD1 (5 bases). Trimming pared 6 bases from V and 4 bases from J, leaving 18 bases between. This CDR3 spans 15 amino acids. Germline V gives CDR1 MNHEY, CDR2 SVGAGI. The CDR3 protein is CASSPQPTEVYGYTF. The CDR3, as DNA: TGTGCCAGCAGCCCCCAGCCGACAGAGGTCTATGGCTACACCTTC.

This clone was seen only a few times. The chain is built from TRBV5-1 and TRBJ2-1, with D perhaps matching TRBD2 (7 bases). This CDR3 region has 16 residues. Trimming removed 4 bases from V and 4 bases from J, with 18 bases in between. Germline V lookup: CDR1 SGHRS, CDR2 YFSETQ. The CDR3 here is CASSPGGLAEYNEQFF. For the CDR3, the DNA is TGCGCCAGCAGCCCTGGGGGGCTAGCGGAGTACAATGAGCAGTTCTTC.

The V gene is TRBV28, the J gene TRBJ1-5; a weak D match, TRBD1 (6 bases). The CDR3 is 12 residues long. Trimming cost V 8 bases and J 3 bases, with 8 bases left between them. Germline CDR1 MDHEN, CDR2 SYDVKM. CDR3 amino acids: CASGGLNQPQHF. The DNA of the CDR3 is TGTGCCAGCGGGGGCCTCAATCAGCCCCAGCATTTT.

In its sample, this clone was seen a few times. CDR3 nucleotide sequence: TGTGCCAGCAGCCCCCGGCAGGGACAGGGGCACGAGCAGTACTTC. Translation: CASSPRQGQGHEQYF. The rearrangement joins TRBV7-8 to TRBJ2-7, with TRBD1 identical over 10 bases. This CDR3 is 15 amino acids long. V shed 5 bases, J shed 5 bases, and the junction held 9 bases outside the gene matches. Germline lookup yields CDR1 SGHVS and CDR2 FQNEAQ.

This clone was counted between two and nine times. The V and J genes are TRBV10-3 and TRBJ2-5; 11 nucleotides line up with TRBD2. J gave up 5 bases and V 6 bases, and 5 bases lay outside the gene matches. From germline, CDR1 is ENHRY and CDR2 SYGVKD. This CDR3 spans 14 amino acids. The CDR3 bases are TGTGCCATCAGCTTAGCGGGAGGGGGCGAGACCCAGTACTTC. This translates into CAISLAGGGETQYF.

This clone was seen only a few times. This rearrangement joins TRBV15 to TRBJ2-7, with a tentative D call TRBD1 (5 bases). CDR1 is LNHNV, CDR2 YYDKDF, per germline (reference sequence). The CDR3 contains 14 residues. The V gene lost 7 bases and the J gene lost 1 base, with 14 bases spanning the gap. The CDR3 is CATKSGRDSYEQYF. The CDR3 nucleotides are TGTGCCACCAAATCGGGCAGGGATTCCTACGAGCAGTACTTC.

This clone was seen a few times. The J gene is TRBJ2-2, the V gene TRBV7-9; tentatively, D is TRBD1 (6 bases). The ends were cut back, 5 bases at V and 2 bases at J, with 18 bases in the middle. Germline V lookup: CDR1 SEHNR, CDR2 FQNEAQ (reference sequence). The CDR3 contains 17 residues. The CDR3 here is CASSPPRYRVNTGELFF. DNA of the CDR3: TGTGCCAGCAGCCCCCCCCGCTACAGGGTAAACACCGGGGAGCTGTTTTTT.

The chain has TRBV4-2 and TRBJ2-5; TRBD1 agrees at 7 bases. With 5 bases clipped from V and 2 bases from J, the junction kept 2 bases outside the gene matches. The CDR3 consists of 13 residues. Looked up from germline, CDR1 is LGHNA and CDR2 is YNFKEQ. CDR3 loop: CASSGTVQETQYF. The CDR3, as DNA: TGTGCCAGCAGCGGGACAGTACAAGAGACCCAGTACTTC.

This chain joins TRBV4-1 and TRBJ2-3; 13 bases align to TRBD2. This CDR3 has 17 amino acids. The V and J ends lost 4 bases and 0 bases, in that order; junction bases with no gene match: 4. Germline V gene data show CDR1 as MGHRA and CDR2 as YSYEKL. In nucleotides, the CDR3 is TGCGCCAGCAGCCTAGGGGGACTAGCGGGGAGCACAGATACGCAGTATTTT. The encoded protein is CASSLGGLAGSTDTQYF.

This chain connects TRBV5-6 to TRBJ2-1; possibly TRBD2 for D (5 bases). There are 18 residues in the CDR3. CDR1 is SGHDT, CDR2 YYEEEE, per germline. V was clipped by 4 bases and J by 0 bases, with 20 bases between them. The CDR3 sequence: CASSNRLIASSSYNEQFF. CDR3 coding DNA: TGTGCCAGCAGCAACAGACTAATAGCGTCGAGCTCCTACAATGAGCAGTTCTTC.

This clone was observed a handful of times. The CDR3 loop reads CSVGRQVSDTQYF. DNA for the CDR3: TGCAGCGTTGGTCGACAGGTATCAGATACGCAGTATTTT. This chain joins TRBV29-1 and TRBJ2-3; D perhaps matches TRBD1 (6 bases). Germline loops: CDR1 SQVTM, CDR2 ANQGSEA. Trimming took 4 bases from V and 4 from J, leaving 12 bases between them. The CDR3 covers 13 residues.

The chain has TRBV7-3 and TRBJ1-6; no clear D. The CDR3 is 15 amino acids. Trimming pared 5 bases from V and 10 bases from J, leaving 18 bases between. Germline V CDR1 and CDR2: SGHTA, FQGTGA. The CDR3 DNA follows: TGTGCCAGCAGCCCCGGGATAGGGCTGGGCTCACCCCTCCACTTT. The encoded protein is CASSPGIGLGSPLHF.

Only a few counts were recorded for this clone. J is TRBJ2-7 and V is TRBV7-4; 9 bases are shared with TRBD1. V lost 7 bases and J lost 7; bases outside the gene matches: 11. The CDR3 sequence is 14 residues long. Germline loops: CDR1 SGHVT, CDR2 SQSDAQ. CDR3 coding DNA: TGTGCCAGCAATACCCGGACAGGGGCAGGGGAGCAGTACTTC. The encoded protein is CASNTRTGAGEQYF.

This clone occurred a few times. The V call is TRBV6-6, the J call TRBJ1-5; 7 positions agree with TRBD1. Germline V gene sequence: CDR1 MNHNY, CDR2 SVGAGI (reference sequence). Unmatched junction bases numbered 5, after V lost 5 bases and J lost 1 base. This CDR3 spans 15 amino acids. The CDR3 DNA is TGTGCCAGCAGTATTCCGGGACAGAGCAATCAGCCCCAGCATTTT. It specifies CASSIPGQSNQPQHF.